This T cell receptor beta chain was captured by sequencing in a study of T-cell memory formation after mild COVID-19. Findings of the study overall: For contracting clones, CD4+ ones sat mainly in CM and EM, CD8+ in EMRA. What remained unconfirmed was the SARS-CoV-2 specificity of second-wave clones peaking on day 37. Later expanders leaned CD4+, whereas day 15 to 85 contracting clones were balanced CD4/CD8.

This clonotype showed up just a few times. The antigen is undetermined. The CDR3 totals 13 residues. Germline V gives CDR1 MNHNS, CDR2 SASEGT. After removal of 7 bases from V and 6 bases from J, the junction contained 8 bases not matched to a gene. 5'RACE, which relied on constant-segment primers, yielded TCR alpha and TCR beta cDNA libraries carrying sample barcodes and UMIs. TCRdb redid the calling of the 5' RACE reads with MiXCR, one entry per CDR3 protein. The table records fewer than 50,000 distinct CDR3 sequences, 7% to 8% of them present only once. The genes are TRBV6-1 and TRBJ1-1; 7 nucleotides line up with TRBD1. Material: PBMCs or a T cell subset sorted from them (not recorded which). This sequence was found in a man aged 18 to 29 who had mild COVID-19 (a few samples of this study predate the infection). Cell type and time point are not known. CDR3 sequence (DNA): TGTGCCAGCAAGCGGGACAGTTCAGCTGAAGCTTTCTTT. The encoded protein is CASKRDSSAEAFF.